Shown below are 21 T cell receptor beta chains from a single sample sequenced in a study of CD8 T cells in ankylosing spondylitis. TCRdb reanalysed the 5' RACE reads using MiXCR and keeps one entry per CDR3 protein. There are under 300,000 distinct CDR3 sequences in the sample; 8.6% occur only once, and 6.8% lies in the top ten. Input material: blood, either unsorted or a sorted T cell fraction (not recorded which). Receptors were obtained from a male donor with ankylosing spondylitis or in good health (not recorded which).

The table lists this clonotype with many counts. The chain combines TRBV15 with TRBJ2-3; 7 bases map to TRBD2. Germline lookup yields CDR1 LNHNV and CDR2 YYDKDF (reference sequence). The CDR3 sequence is 15 residues long. Germline trimming cut 1 base from V and 3 bases from J; bases unmatched to any gene: 4. This chain's CDR3 is CATSRVGGRTDTQYF. The CDR3 coding sequence is TGTGCCACCAGCAGAGTGGGCGGGAGAACAGATACGCAGTATTTT.

This clonotype was found many times. The V call is TRBV5-1, the J call TRBJ1-1; TRBD1 aligns across 7 bases. V lost 1 base, J lost 1 base, and 10 bases stayed unmatched. CDR1 SGHRS and CDR2 YFSETQ come from the germline V gene. This CDR3 spans 17 amino acids. CDR3 loop: CASSLRLMGQTNTEAFF. CDR3 DNA sequence: TGCGCCAGCAGCTTGCGGCTTATGGGACAGACGAACACTGAAGCTTTCTTT.

This clonotype was recorded many times. This chain joins TRBV5-1 and TRBJ2-1, with 8 bases matching TRBD2. The germline V gene has CDR1 SGHRS and CDR2 YFSETQ. The V segment lost 4 bases and the J segment 8 bases; nucleotides outside the gene matches: 8. This CDR3 is 14 amino acids long. CDR3 DNA sequence: TGCGCCAGCAGCCCGCGGACTAGCTCGGATGAGCAGTTCTTC. Translation: CASSPRTSSDEQFF.

The table lists this clonotype with a few counts. The chain carries TRBV5-1 and TRBJ1-1; D ambiguous. From germline, CDR1 is SGHRS and CDR2 YFSETQ. Trimming cost V 3 bases and J 4 bases, with 13 bases left between them. The CDR3 consists of 14 residues. The CDR3 nucleotides are TGCGCCAGCAGCTCGGGCCACCGGGGCACTGAAGCTTTCTTT. Translation: CASSSGHRGTEAFF.

This clonotype showed up many times. The chain carries TRBV28 and TRBJ1-3, with D uncertain. V dropped 5 bases and J dropped 11 bases, with 13 bases sitting between them. The CDR3 runs 12 residues. The germline CDR1 and CDR2 sequences are MDHEN and SYDVKM. In DNA form, the CDR3 reads TGTGCCAGCAGTCCACAAGGGCGTTCCATATATTTT. Translating gives CASSPQGRSIYF.

This clonotype was seen ten or more times. V usage is TRBV5-1 and J usage is TRBJ2-1; D might be TRBD2 (5 bases). This CDR3 spans 16 amino acids. V was shortened by 3 bases and J by 2 bases, with 15 bases between the two germline ends. Germline V gene lookup returns CDR1 SGHRS and CDR2 YFSETQ. CDR3 DNA: TGCGCCAGCAGCTCGTCCGGGGTCCGACCCTACAATGAGCAGTTCTTC. Translated: CASSSSGVRPYNEQFF.

Comments on this clonotype: A much larger clonotype is one base distant, so this may be a read error. The rearrangement joins TRBV6-5 to TRBJ2-3; the D is unclear. Trimming removed 2 bases from V and 0 bases from J, with 6 bases in between. CDR1 is MNHEY and CDR2 is SVGAGI in the germline V gene. The CDR3 is 14 amino acids. The DNA for the CDR3 is TGTGCCAGCAGTTACCGTGGGAGCACAGATACGCAGTATTTT. Translating gives CASSYRGSTDTQYF.

This clonotype came up many times. J is TRBJ1-3 and V is TRBV20-1, with D perhaps matching TRBD1 (5 bases). The CDR3 sequence is 17 residues long. Trimming took off 0 bases at V and 0 bases at J, with 15 bases between the two ends. Germline values: CDR1 DFQATT, CDR2 SNEGSKA (reference sequence). This chain's CDR3 is CSARDLDGGISGNTIYF. The CDR3 DNA is TGCAGTGCTAGAGATCTTGACGGGGGGATCTCTGGAAACACCATATATTTT.

This clonotype has a count of ten or more. V and J are TRBV5-1 and TRBJ2-3; TRBD2 might be the D (6 bases). There are 14 residues in the CDR3. V was trimmed by 0 bases and J by 6 bases, leaving 11 bases between them. Germline loops: CDR1 SGHRS, CDR2 YFSETQ. For the CDR3, the DNA is TGCGCCAGCAGCTTGGCGGAGGGGTCGGATACGCAGTATTTT. Translated, it gives CASSLAEGSDTQYF.

Many counts were recorded for this clonotype. The rearrangement links TRBV5-1 to TRBJ2-2; 8 nucleotides line up with TRBD2. CDR3 length equals 14 residues. V lost 4 bases, J lost 5 bases, and 4 bases stayed unmatched. Germline-derived CDR1 and CDR2 are SGHRS and YFSETQ. This chain's CDR3 is CASSGLAGTGELFF. The DNA for the CDR3 is TGCGCCAGCAGCGGCTTAGCGGGAACCGGGGAGCTGTTTTTT.

This clonotype was observed at least ten times. The V call is TRBV7-9, the J call TRBJ1-1, with D possibly being TRBD1 (6 bases). With 8 bases removed from V and 1 base from J, the gap between germline ends came to 11 bases. CDR3 length: 13 amino acids. Per germline, CDR1 SEHNR and CDR2 FQNEAQ (reference sequence). CDR3 nucleotide sequence: TGTGCCAGCCGGGGGCAGCCGAACACTGAAGCTTTCTTT. Its protein product is CASRGQPNTEAFF.

This clonotype was observed at least ten times. The CDR3 DNA sequence: TGCGCCAGCAGCCAAGGGGTGTCCTACAATGAGCAGTTCTTC. It codes for CASSQGVSYNEQFF. The rearrangement links TRBV4-3 to TRBJ2-1; unclear D gene. Germline loops: CDR1 LGHNA, CDR2 YSLEER. The CDR3 consists of 14 residues. V lost 1 base and J 1 base, leaving 5 bases between the germline ends.

This clonotype came up many times. This chain links TRBV27 with TRBJ1-2, with D possibly matching TRBD1 (5 bases). The CDR3 sequence is 12 residues long. Germline values: CDR1 MNHEY, CDR2 SMNVEV (reference sequence). The V and J ends lost 8 bases and 8 bases respectively, with 15 bases between them. The CDR3 loop is CASGAVGPGYTF. The CDR3 coding sequence is TGTGCCAGCGGGGCCGTCGGCCCCGGCTACACCTTC.

The rearrangement uses TRBV12-3 or TRBV12-4 and TRBJ2-1, with 8 bases identical to TRBD2. The CDR3 has 15 residues. The trim removed 5 bases at V and 8 bases at J, leaving 11 bases unmatched. The CDR3: CASSTRVGRVYEQFF. The CDR3 DNA sequence: TGTGCCAGCAGTACCCGGGTCGGGAGGGTCTATGAGCAGTTCTTC.

Turning to this clonotype: A read error may be the cause here, since a much bigger clone is one base away. The rearrangement links TRBV20-1 to TRBJ2-5, with D unresolved. V gave up 5 bases and J gave up 5 bases, with 15 bases separating them. The CDR3 extends over 13 amino acids. Germline V gene lookup returns CDR1 DFQATT and CDR2 SNEGSKA (reference sequence). This CDR3 is CSASRKARETQYF. The CDR3 DNA reads TGCAGTGCTTCTAGAAAGGCCCGGGAGACCCAGTACTTC.

At least ten counts were recorded for this clonotype. The rearrangement joins TRBV5-1 to TRBJ1-2; no reliable D call. This CDR3 has 13 amino acids. Per the germline V gene, CDR1 is SGHRS and CDR2 is YFSETQ. Deletions cut 4 bases from V and 5 bases from J, with 12 bases between. The CDR3 region has the DNA TGCGCCAGCAGCCCTGACATGTTGTATGGCTACACCTTC. It encodes CASSPDMLYGYTF.

This clonotype was seen at least ten times. One end of the junction varies from germline; a read error may be responsible. The chain combines TRBV7-7 with TRBJ1-5, with a possible D match to TRBD1 (5 bases). The V gene's germline CDR1 is SSHAT and CDR2 FNYEAQ (reference sequence). The CDR3 loop spans 13 amino acids. CDR3 coding DNA: TGTGCTAGCAGCGTAGACAGAAATCAGCCCCAGCATTTT. Amino acids: CASSVDRNQPQHF.

This chain uses TRBV3-1 with TRBJ2-5, with D possibly TRBD2 on 6 matching bases. This CDR3 has 14 amino acids. Germline CDR1 and CDR2: LGHDT and YNNKEL (reference sequence). Trimming took off 4 bases at V and 5 bases at J, with 14 bases between the two ends. In DNA form, the CDR3 reads TGTGCCAGCAGCCTCGCGGGGCAATCGGAGACCCAGTACTTC. It specifies CASSLAGQSETQYF.

At least ten counts were recorded for this clonotype. The V and J genes are TRBV7-2 and TRBJ2-1; 12 positions match TRBD2. This CDR3 has 15 amino acids. Trimming at V came to 4 bases and at J to 10 bases, leaving 8 bases not matched to a gene. Germline V gives CDR1 SGHTA, CDR2 FQGNSA. The CDR3 region has the DNA TGTGCCAGCAGCTCCCGACTAGCGGGAGACCCCGAGCAGTTCTTC. Amino acids: CASSSRLAGDPEQFF.

The rearrangement links TRBV10-3 to TRBJ2-7; 7 positions agree with TRBD2. Germline lookup yields CDR1 ENHRY and CDR2 SYGVKD. The ends lost 3 bases at V and 3 bases at J; junction bases unmatched: 5. The CDR3 is 14 amino acids. Here the CDR3 DNA reads TGTGCCATCAGTGAAGGGCCTAGCGGCTACGAGCAGTACTTC. This gives the protein CAISEGPSGYEQYF.

Ten or more counts support this clonotype. V and J are TRBV12-3 or TRBV12-4 and TRBJ2-7; 7 bases map to TRBD2. Trimming took 2 bases from V and 0 from J; bases not matched to a gene: 19. The CDR3 is made up of 20 amino acids. The CDR3 here is CASSLRFSFLAASSSYEQYF. DNA of the CDR3: TGTGCCAGCAGTTTAAGATTCTCGTTCCTAGCGGCATCAAGCTCCTACGAGCAGTACTTC.